This T cell receptor beta chain was identified in a study of shared clonotypes between healthy human individuals. The CDR3 covers 15 residues. The germline gives CDR1 SEHNR, CDR2 FQNEAQ (reference sequence). The V segment lost 2 bases and the J segment 5 bases; nucleotides outside the gene matches: 5. Clones were sequenced by immunoSEQ multiplex PCR, and TCRdb holds only the in-frame ones, with some missing. The sample yields approximately 500,000 clones, 90% to 97% seen once. This TCR was recovered from a woman aged 25 to 39 in good health. The sequenced sample consisted of naive CD4+ T cells sorted from blood. Subset of the sample: CD45RA+ positively selected. The genes are TRBV7-9 and TRBJ1-5; 8 nucleotides agree with TRBD1. The CDR3 sequence is CASSLNRGSDQPQHF. CDR3 DNA: TGTGCCAGCAGCTTAAACAGGGGGTCTGATCAGCCCCAGCATTTT.